This TCR beta chain was identified during a study of T cells after yellow fever vaccination. Study context: Low-cell-number fractions were prepared with SMART-Seq v4 Ultra Low Input.

TCRdb ran MiXCR on the 5' RACE reads and lists one entry per CDR3 protein. The repertoire holds hundreds of thousands of distinct CDR3 sequences, 12% seen once, with more than 12% in the top ten. Findings and limits, study-wide: Booster samples showed a return of most primary-vaccination clones (roughly 95% CD4, roughly 85% CD8).

In the case of this clonotype: Its antigen is not known.

Trimming stripped 3 bases from V and 1 base from J, with 12 bases between. Germline CDR1 and CDR2: LGHNA and YSLEER. The CDR3 is made up of 15 amino acids. Material: PBMCs, obtained on the day of the yellow fever booster vaccination. The genes are TRBV4-3 and TRBJ1-1; possible D gene TRBD1, 6 bases. This receptor was taken from a man aged 25-45 years who received the YFV17D yellow fever vaccine. In nucleotides, the CDR3 is TGCGCCAGCAGCCAGGTAAACAGGGAGAACACTGAAGCTTTCTTT. It yields the protein CASSQVNRENTEAFF.